The 22 T cell receptor beta chains below all came from one sample that was sequenced in a study of cytomegalovirus exposure and HLA in healthy donors. The PCR made use of 60 Vbeta and 13 Jbeta primers. Here immunoSEQ multiplex PCR was the method, and the copy in TCRdb shows in-frame clones only, minus some. The sample includes 100,000 to 150,000 clones, about 61% of them seen just once. Sequenced material: PBMCs. The source of these receptors is a woman in her thirties or forties in good health and CMV-seronegative.

CDR3 loop: CAWSPGQDTQYF. CDR3 nucleotides: TGTGCCTGGAGCCCCGGACAGGATACGCAGTATTTT. The chain joins TRBV30 to TRBJ2-3, with D possibly being TRBD1 (6 bases). Germline V lookup: CDR1 GTSNPN, CDR2 SVGIG (reference sequence). The V and J ends lost 3 bases and 6 bases respectively, with 10 bases between them. There are 12 residues in the CDR3. Looking up the rest from reference TRBV30 and TRBJ2-3 gives the full variable domain: SQTIHQWPATLVQPVGSPLSLECTVEGTSNPNLYWYRQAAGRGLQLLFYSVGIGQISSEVPQNLSASRPQDRQFILSSKKLLLSDSGFYLCAWSPGQDTQYFGPGTRLTVL.

The chain carries TRBV11-2 and TRBJ2-7, with TRBD1 matching 9 bases. This CDR3 has 14 amino acids. The junction had 4 bases not matched to a gene; V was cut back by 4 bases and J by 3 bases. Germline V CDR1 and CDR2: SGHAT, FQNNGV. The CDR3 bases are TGTGCCAGCAGCTCCGGACAGGGGCGCTACGAGCAGTACTTC. It is translated as CASSSGQGRYEQYF.

This chain uses TRBV28 with TRBJ1-4, with D possibly being TRBD1 (5 bases). CDR3 length: 13 amino acids. Trimming took off 6 bases at V and 6 bases at J, with 11 bases between the two ends. The germline CDR1 and CDR2 sequences are MDHEN and SYDVKM. The CDR3: CASSRGGDEKLFF. CDR3 nucleotide sequence: TGTGCCAGCAGCCGTGGGGGGGATGAAAAACTGTTTTTT.

The chain uses TRBV2 and TRBJ2-5, with 11 bases fitting TRBD1. V shed 3 bases, J shed 6 bases, and the junction held 6 bases outside the gene matches. CDR1 and CDR2 (germline): SNHLY, FYNNEI. The CDR3 length is 15 residues. CDR3 nucleotide sequence: TGTGCCAGCAGTGATCCCGGGACAGGGGGGAAGACCCAGTACTTC. Translated, it gives CASSDPGTGGKTQYF.

This clone was observed a handful of times. The rearrangement joins TRBV19 to TRBJ1-3; no reliable D call. CDR1 and CDR2 from the germline V gene are LNHDA and SQIVND (reference sequence). The CDR3 has 16 residues. V lost 4 bases and J lost 0, with 13 bases in between. The CDR3 DNA is TGTGCCAGTAGTACCCCCGGACTGAGCTCTGGAAACACCATATATTTT. This translates into CASSTPGLSSGNTIYF.

This clone was found a few times. V gene TRBV5-5 combines with J gene TRBJ1-1; TRBD1 aligns across 10 bases. The germline V gene has CDR1 SGHKS and CDR2 YYEKEE (reference sequence). This CDR3 spans 13 amino acids. The V gene end was trimmed by 4 bases and the J gene end by 13 bases; junction bases not matched to a gene: 10. CDR3 protein: CASSTAGGQGGFF. In nucleotides, the CDR3 is TGTGCCAGCAGCACGGCGGGTGGACAGGGGGGTTTCTTT.

The genes are TRBV27 and TRBJ1-5; 9 bases map to TRBD1. This CDR3 is built from 15 residues. V dropped 6 bases and J dropped 7; count of bases not matched to a gene: 10. Germline values: CDR1 MNHEY, CDR2 SMNVEV (reference sequence). The CDR3 DNA is TGTGCCAGCAGCTTAGGGACAGGGTACCGGCAGCCCCAGCATTTT. This sequence encodes CASSLGTGYRQPQHF.

Written as DNA, the CDR3 is TGTGCCAGCAGCTTGTTTCACGGGACAGGGAACACCGGGGAGCTGTTTTTT. Translating it yields CASSLFHGTGNTGELFF. The chain has TRBV5-6 and TRBJ2-2, with 8 bases fitting TRBD1. Germline V lookup: CDR1 SGHDT, CDR2 YYEEEE. The V and J ends lost 1 base and 1 base, in that order; junction bases with no gene match: 6. The CDR3 is 17 residues long.

This clone was counted a few times. In the same sample, other DNA sequences code for this CDR3. The V and J genes are TRBV5-1 and TRBJ1-1; D is possibly TRBD1 (6 bases). Germline V gene lookup returns CDR1 SGHRS and CDR2 YFSETQ. The CDR3 covers 14 residues. Trimming pared 3 bases from V and 0 bases from J, leaving 9 bases between. CDR3 sequence: CASSSTGMNTEAFF. The CDR3 DNA sequence: TGCGCCAGCAGCTCTACAGGGATGAACACTGAAGCTTTCTTT.

This clone was seen more than once but under ten times. The chain links TRBV4-1 to TRBJ2-7, with 9 bases lining up with TRBD1. The ends lost 0 bases at V and 9 bases at J; junction bases unmatched: 12. The CDR3 is 16 residues long. Germline-derived CDR1 and CDR2 are MGHRA and YSYEKL. The CDR3 nucleotides read TGCGCCAGCAGCCAAGATTATGGGACAGGGTCTTTGGTGCAGTACTTC. Translating it yields CASSQDYGTGSLVQYF.

The chain has TRBV2 and TRBJ1-3; maybe TRBD1 (5 bases). Germline CDR1 is SNHLY and CDR2 is FYNNEI. CDR3 size: 14 residues. The germline V and J ends were trimmed by 9 bases and 0 bases, with 12 bases remaining between them. CDR3 protein: CASRDSFSGNTIYF. CDR3 in DNA: TGTGCCAGTCGGGACTCCTTCTCTGGAAACACCATATATTTT.

The gene calls are TRBV5-1 and TRBJ2-3; D might be TRBD2 (6 bases). This CDR3 region has 16 residues. CDR1 and CDR2 (germline): SGHRS, YFSETQ. The V and J ends lost 0 bases and 0 bases respectively, with 11 bases between them. The CDR3 is CASSLGDLSSTDTQYF. CDR3 nucleotide sequence: TGCGCCAGCAGCTTGGGGGACTTATCTAGCACAGATACGCAGTATTTT.

The genes are TRBV28 and TRBJ1-3; D gene unclear. Per the germline V gene, CDR1 is MDHEN and CDR2 is SYDVKM. V was clipped by 3 bases and J by 4 bases, with 13 bases between them. CDR3 size: 15 residues. CDR3 region: CASSFGEFSGNTIYF. CDR3 bases: TGTGCCAGCAGTTTCGGGGAGTTCTCAGGAAACACCATATATTTT.

This clone has more than one count but fewer than ten. The chain has TRBV18 and TRBJ2-2, with a tentative D call TRBD2 (6 bases). This CDR3 region has 15 residues. The germline V gene has CDR1 KGHSH and CDR2 LQKENI. Trimming left V 4 bases short and J 2 bases short, with 11 bases between. The DNA of the CDR3 is TGTGCCAGCTCACGACGGGACTCCAACACCGGGGAGCTGTTTTTT. Amino acids: CASSRRDSNTGELFF.

The chain joins TRBV30 to TRBJ1-1, with unresolved D. This CDR3 has 13 residues. CDR1 GTSNPN and CDR2 SVGIG come from the germline V gene (reference sequence). Trimming cost V 3 bases and J 0 bases, with 8 bases left between them. This CDR3 reads CAWRAELNTEAFF. CDR3 in DNA: TGTGCCTGGAGGGCGGAGCTGAACACTGAAGCTTTCTTT.

This chain connects TRBV7-2 to TRBJ1-1; perhaps TRBD1 as D (6 bases). This CDR3 region has 14 residues. Looked up from germline, CDR1 is SGHTA and CDR2 is FQGNSA. Trimming pared 2 bases from V and 2 bases from J, leaving 9 bases between. CDR3 region: CASSLQGFNTEAFF. Written as DNA, the CDR3 is TGTGCCAGCAGCTTACAGGGGTTTAACACTGAAGCTTTCTTT.

The chain joins TRBV4-1 to TRBJ1-4, with D perhaps matching TRBD1 (5 bases). Germline loops: CDR1 MGHRA, CDR2 YSYEKL. V was cut by 5 bases and J by 11 bases, with 12 bases left in between. This CDR3 has 12 residues. The CDR3 loop reads CASSDNGGKLFF. DNA of the CDR3: TGCGCCAGCAGCGACAACGGGGGGAAACTGTTTTTT.

The chain combines TRBV29-1 with TRBJ1-2, with D tentatively TRBD1 (5 bases). Trimming left V 3 bases short and J 2 bases short, with 10 bases between. The CDR3 covers 13 residues. Germline loops: CDR1 SQVTM, CDR2 ANQGSEA. The CDR3 loop reads CSVEGGENYGYTF. Written as DNA, the CDR3 is TGCAGCGTTGAGGGGGGGGAGAACTATGGCTACACCTTC.

The V call is TRBV30, the J call TRBJ2-3; no clear D gene. The CDR3 has 16 residues. The V and J ends lost 0 bases and 2 bases respectively, with 15 bases between them. Germline lookup yields CDR1 GTSNPN and CDR2 SVGIG (reference sequence). The CDR3 sequence is CAWSVRFPGSTDTQYF. The DNA of the CDR3 is TGTGCCTGGAGTGTACGGTTCCCAGGTTCCACAGATACGCAGTATTTT.

The rearrangement joins TRBV9 to TRBJ1-2; D is ambiguous. Germline loops: CDR1 SGDLS, CDR2 YYNGEE. Between the trimmed V and J ends, which lost 0 bases and 2 bases, there was a span of 8 bases. There are 14 residues in the CDR3. CDR3 nucleotide sequence: TGTGCCAGCAGCGTAGAACCTATCAACTATGGCTACACCTTC. It codes for CASSVEPINYGYTF. The full variable domain, with the rest looked up from reference TRBV9 and TRBJ1-2, is DSGVTQTPKHLITATGQRVTLRCSPRSGDLSVYWYQQSLDQGLQFLIQYYNGEERAKGNILERFSAQQFPDLHSELNLSSLELGDSALYFCASSVEPINYGYTFGSGTRLTVV.

This clone was detected once. The J gene is TRBJ1-5, the V gene TRBV30; 10 nucleotides align to TRBD1. Germline loops: CDR1 GTSNPN, CDR2 SVGIG (reference sequence). CDR3 length: 16 residues. V gave up 2 bases and J gave up 7 bases; unmatched junction bases: 11. CDR3 in DNA: TGTGCCTGGAGTTCAAGGACAGGGGGGGTTTTACAGCCCCAGCATTTT. Translation: CAWSSRTGGVLQPQHF. Based on the CDR3 plus reference TRBV30 and TRBJ1-5, the full variable domain is SQTIHQWPATLVQPVGSPLSLECTVEGTSNPNLYWYRQAAGRGLQLLFYSVGIGQISSEVPQNLSASRPQDRQFILSSKKLLLSDSGFYLCAWSSRTGGVLQPQHFGDGTRLSIL.

This clone was seen a single time. The DNA of the CDR3 is TGTGCCAGCAGCGCCTGGGACAGAAATCAGCCCCAGCATTTT. The encoded protein is CASSAWDRNQPQHF. The gene calls are TRBV9 and TRBJ1-5; 7 bases align to TRBD1. Germline CDR1 reads SGDLS; CDR2 reads YYNGEE. The CDR3 consists of 14 residues. The V segment lost 3 bases and the J segment 4 bases; nucleotides outside the gene matches: 4.